Described below is a single T cell receptor (beta chain) sequence and its context. The record originates from a study of blood T cell repertoires in COVID-19. Study information: The United States, Italy and Spain provided the acute and convalescent COVID-19 samples. PBMCs, B-cell-depleted T cells, or T cells were the source of the cDNA or gDNA that made up the material.

Repertoires were generated with immunoSEQ multiplex PCR, while TCRdb's copy carries only in-frame clones and drops some. The sample lists 150,000 or so clones; 75% to 90% were seen once. This TCR came from a man between 18 and 29 years old with COVID-19, enrolled during active disease. Input material: peripheral blood.

CDR3 amino acids: CASTPAGGPANEQFF. CDR3 sequence (DNA): TGTGCCAGCACCCCCGCGGGAGGGCCTGCCAATGAGCAGTTCTTC. J is TRBJ2-1 and V is TRBV27; 9 bases match TRBD2. The CDR3 is made up of 15 amino acids. CDR1 and CDR2 (germline): MNHEY, SMNVEV (reference sequence). J gave up 6 bases and V 7 bases, and 10 bases lay outside the gene matches.